This passage covers 24 T cell receptor beta chains from one sample sequenced in a study of T cell changes during pregnancy in multiple sclerosis. Only in-frame clones appear in the TCRdb table, and some are missing; sequencing was by immunoSEQ multiplex PCR. This sample has approximately 30,000 clones, with 75% to 95% found just once. The sample in question was CD8+ T cells from peripheral blood mononuclear cells, obtained before pregnancy. The receptor source for this set is a female donor with multiple sclerosis, enrolled in a pregnancy study.

The chain employs TRBV19 and TRBJ2-5; a possible D gene is TRBD2 (6 bases). V dropped 5 bases and J dropped 5 bases, with 12 bases sitting between them. CDR1 is LNHDA, CDR2 SQIVND, per germline (reference sequence). This CDR3 is built from 13 residues. CDR3 nucleotide sequence: TGTGCCAGTAGTTACGGGAGCGTGGAGACCCAGTACTTC. It encodes CASSYGSVETQYF. The variable domain in full, with the rest retrieved from reference TRBV19 and TRBJ2-5, is DGGITQSPKYLFRKEGQNVTLSCEQNLNHDAMYWYRQDPGQGLRLIYYSQIVNDFQKGDIAEGYSVSREKKESFPLTVTSAQKNPTAFYLCASSYGSVETQYFGPGTRLLVL.

The V and J genes are TRBV27 and TRBJ1-1, with D perhaps TRBD1 (5 bases). Germline CDR1 reads MNHEY; CDR2 reads SMNVEV (reference sequence). Trimming stripped 1 base from V and 5 bases from J, with 14 bases between. The CDR3 sequence is 15 residues long. The CDR3 spells CASSLLPGMGTEAFF. The DNA of the CDR3 is TGTGCCAGCAGTTTATTGCCAGGGATGGGTACTGAAGCTTTCTTT.

This clone was detected only once. The chain links TRBV2 to TRBJ2-5; 7 bases match TRBD1. J lost 9 bases, V lost 6 bases, and 16 bases had no gene match. Germline V gives CDR1 SNHLY, CDR2 FYNNEI. The CDR3 spans 15 residues. CDR3 protein: CASSPYEGAQAAQYF. CDR3 in DNA: TGTGCCAGCAGCCCTTATGAGGGGGCCCAGGCCGCCCAGTACTTC.

This clone turned up a few times. This rearrangement joins TRBV4-2 to TRBJ2-1; 9 bases line up with TRBD2. V was pared by 1 base and J by 2 bases, with 0 bases of the junction left unmatched. This CDR3 region has 15 residues. The germline V gene encodes CDR1 LGHNA and CDR2 YNFKEQ. CDR3 DNA sequence: TGTGCCAGCAGCCAAGGACTAGCGGCCTACAATGAGCAGTTCTTC. Residues: CASSQGLAAYNEQFF.

This chain connects TRBV5-8 to TRBJ1-1; D is unresolved. Trimming took 3 bases from V and 11 from J, leaving 5 bases between them. The CDR3 is 9 amino acids. CDR1 and CDR2 (germline): SGHTS, YDEGEE. CDR3 amino acids: CASSYRAFF. CDR3 DNA sequence: TGTGCCAGCAGCTACCGGGCTTTCTTT.

This sequence joins TRBV5-4 and TRBJ2-7, with a possible D match to TRBD1 (5 bases). Deletions cut 2 bases from V and 2 bases from J, with 11 bases between. The V gene's germline CDR1 is SGHNT and CDR2 YYREEE (reference sequence). The length of the CDR3 is 14 residues. The CDR3: CASSFQGTTYEQYF. The CDR3 region has the DNA TGTGCCAGCAGCTTTCAGGGAACGACCTACGAGCAGTACTTC.

This chain connects TRBV7-9 to TRBJ1-2; no definite D call. Trimming shortened V by 2 bases and J by 4 bases, and 17 bases separated the two germline ends. This CDR3 has 16 residues. Looked up from germline, CDR1 is SEHNR and CDR2 is FQNEAQ (reference sequence). The CDR3 sequence is CASSLSLEAGGYGYTF. DNA of the CDR3: TGTGCCAGCAGCTTATCCCTGGAAGCGGGTGGCTATGGCTACACCTTC.

The chain joins TRBV5-1 to TRBJ2-3, with 12 bases matching TRBD2. Trimming cost V 3 bases and J 2 bases; bases outside gene matches: 19. CDR1 SGHRS and CDR2 YFSETQ come from the germline V gene. CDR3 length: 21 residues. Written as DNA, the CDR3 is TGCGCCAGCAGCTATGCTGGACTAGCGGGGCATAGGCCCCCCCTCACAGATACGCAGTATTTT. Its translation is CASSYAGLAGHRPPLTDTQYF.

The chain has TRBV7-9 and TRBJ2-7; 9 bases are a match to TRBD2. This CDR3 contains 18 residues. V was pared by 5 bases and J by 1 base, with 15 bases of the junction left unmatched. Germline values: CDR1 SEHNR, CDR2 FQNEAQ (reference sequence). This CDR3 is CASSPLWASGDQSYEQYF. CDR3 in DNA: TGTGCCAGCAGCCCCTTGTGGGCTAGCGGGGATCAATCCTACGAGCAGTACTTC.

The chain couples TRBV6-5 to TRBJ2-7; no reliable D call. The CDR3 is made up of 15 amino acids. Germline-derived CDR1 and CDR2 are MNHEY and SVGAGI. V was clipped by 0 bases and J by 2 bases, with 11 bases between them. CDR3 region: CASSYSLRLAYEQYF. In nucleotides, the CDR3 is TGTGCCAGCAGTTACTCGCTCAGGCTGGCCTACGAGCAGTACTTC.

The chain has TRBV7-9 and TRBJ2-1; no reliable D call. Germline CDR1 SEHNR, CDR2 FQNEAQ (reference sequence). The CDR3 contains 12 residues. With 8 bases removed from V and 7 bases from J, the gap between germline ends came to 12 bases. As DNA, the CDR3 is TGTGCCAGCCAGGCAGTTGGGAATGAGCAGTTCTTC. Translated: CASQAVGNEQFF.

This chain connects TRBV27 to TRBJ2-7; tentatively, D is TRBD1 (5 bases). This CDR3 contains 14 residues. The germline gives CDR1 MNHEY, CDR2 SMNVEV (reference sequence). The germline V and J ends were trimmed by 5 bases and 3 bases, with 14 bases remaining between them. Here the CDR3 reads CASSLTGAYYEQYF. The CDR3 DNA follows: TGTGCCAGCAGTCTAACAGGCGCATACTACGAGCAGTACTTC.

This clone is a singleton in its sample. The chain combines TRBV27 with TRBJ2-7, with TRBD1 matching 11 bases. Germline CDR1 and CDR2: MNHEY and SMNVEV (reference sequence). Germline trimming cut 5 bases from V and 5 bases from J; bases unmatched to any gene: 5. This CDR3 has 14 amino acids. The CDR3: CASSVRTGGHEQYF. The DNA of the CDR3 is TGTGCCAGCAGTGTCAGGACAGGGGGCCACGAGCAGTACTTC.

The V gene is TRBV6-6, the J gene TRBJ2-2; D remains unclear. There are 12 residues in the CDR3. V lost 5 bases to trimming and J lost 5 bases, with 6 bases between them. The V gene's germline CDR1 is MNHNY and CDR2 SVGAGI (reference sequence). The DNA for the CDR3 is TGTGCCAGCAGTATACTTACCGGGGAGCTGTTTTTT. It yields the protein CASSILTGELFF.

This clone has a handful of counts. The chain joins TRBV19 to TRBJ1-1; D call uncertain. The CDR3 totals 14 residues. Trimming cost V 1 base and J 4 bases, with 10 bases left between them. Per the germline V gene, CDR1 is LNHDA and CDR2 is SQIVND (reference sequence). The CDR3 loop is CASSIGGGSTEAFF. For the CDR3, the DNA is TGTGCCAGTAGTATAGGAGGAGGGAGCACTGAAGCTTTCTTT.

V usage is TRBV5-6 and J usage is TRBJ2-1; 10 bases match TRBD2. Germline CDR1 SGHDT, CDR2 YYEEEE. The CDR3 runs 17 residues. After removal of 0 bases from V and 3 bases from J, the junction contained 6 bases not matched to a gene. DNA for the CDR3: TGTGCCAGCAGCTTGGGAGGTAGCGGGGGGTTCTACAATGAGCAGTTCTTC. Translating it yields CASSLGGSGGFYNEQFF.

The genes are TRBV11-2 and TRBJ1-4; D not resolved. The germline V gene encodes CDR1 SGHAT and CDR2 FQNNGV. This CDR3 comprises 17 residues. With 6 bases removed from V and 0 bases from J, the gap between germline ends came to 17 bases. CDR3 sequence reads: CASRSAGNSATNEKLFF. The CDR3 DNA is TGTGCCAGCAGGTCCGCCGGGAACAGCGCAACTAATGAAAAACTGTTTTTT. The full variable domain, in which reference TRBV11-2 and TRBJ1-4 provide the parts outside the CDR3, is EAGVAQSPRYKIIEKRQSVAFWCNPISGHATLYWYQQILGQGPKLLIQFQNNGVVDDSQLPKDRFSAERLKGVDSTLKIQPAKLEDSAVYLCASRSAGNSATNEKLFFGSGTQLSVL.

This chain links TRBV19 with TRBJ2-4; TRBD2 might be the D (6 bases). The CDR3 runs 13 residues. CDR1 is LNHDA and CDR2 is SQIVND in the germline V gene (reference sequence). V was clipped by 1 base and J by 8 bases, with 9 bases between them. The CDR3 coding sequence is TGTGCCAGTAGTATAGTGGGGGGTGACATTCAGTACTTC. Encoded protein: CASSIVGGDIQYF.

The rearrangement joins TRBV5-4 to TRBJ2-7, with D tentatively TRBD2 (6 bases). This CDR3 has 15 amino acids. V lost 1 base, J lost 4 bases, and 15 bases lay in between. The V gene's germline CDR1 is SGHNT and CDR2 YYREEE (reference sequence). Here the CDR3 reads CASSLMGGFGYEQYF. The CDR3 DNA follows: TGTGCCAGCAGCTTGATGGGAGGTTTTGGGTACGAGCAGTACTTC.

This sequence joins TRBV6-5 and TRBJ1-1, with D possibly being TRBD1 (6 bases). The CDR3 is made up of 16 amino acids. Germline V CDR1 and CDR2: MNHEY, SVGAGI. The germline V and J ends were trimmed by 2 bases and 7 bases, with 20 bases remaining between them. The CDR3 coding sequence is TGTGCCAGCAGTTACGAAAGGTATGGACAGCCCGTTGAAGCTTTCTTT. It is translated as CASSYERYGQPVEAFF.

The chain joins TRBV7-8 to TRBJ2-1; TRBD2 agrees at 11 bases. Trimming at V came to 1 base and at J to 8 bases, leaving 10 bases not matched to a gene. Germline values: CDR1 SGHVS, CDR2 FQNEAQ. This CDR3 is 17 amino acids long. The CDR3 loop is CASSLGITSGSGDEQFF. In DNA form, the CDR3 reads TGTGCCAGCAGCTTAGGTATTACTAGCGGGAGCGGCGATGAGCAGTTCTTC.

The genes are TRBV25-1 and TRBJ2-7; 11 bases match TRBD1. J lost 1 base, V lost 1 base, and 3 bases had no gene match. The CDR3 has 16 residues. Germline-derived CDR1 and CDR2 are MGHDK and SYGVNS. In DNA, the CDR3 is TGTGCCAGCAGTGAATCACGGGACAGGGGGTCCTACGAGCAGTACTTC. It specifies CASSESRDRGSYEQYF.

This clone appeared a few times. The J gene is TRBJ2-3, the V gene TRBV6-4; the match to TRBD2 covers 11 bases. CDR1 is MRHNA, CDR2 SNTAGT, per germline. The V segment lost 2 bases and the J segment 4 bases; nucleotides outside the gene matches: 5. The CDR3 covers 16 residues. CDR3: CASSDNSGGAADTQYF. The DNA for the CDR3 is TGTGCCAGCAGTGACAATAGCGGGGGGGCCGCAGATACGCAGTATTTT.

The chain links TRBV6-5 to TRBJ2-7; TRBD2 might be the D (7 bases). Trimming pared 2 bases from V and 4 bases from J, leaving 9 bases between. The CDR3 contains 13 residues. Germline CDR1 is MNHEY and CDR2 is SVGAGI. The CDR3 loop is CASSYAGAYEQYF. In DNA form, the CDR3 reads TGTGCCAGCAGTTACGCGGGGGCGTACGAGCAGTACTTC.